These 26 T cell receptor beta chains share one sample of origin, sequenced in a study of blood T cell repertoires in COVID-19. Profiled with immunoSEQ multiplex PCR; TCRdb holds only in-frame clones, not every one. This sample carries some 66,000 clones, 86% of them seen once, and the ten largest clones take 5.5% to 8.5%. Sequenced sample: peripheral blood. The receptors stem from a man between 45 and 60 years old with active COVID-19.

This clone was detected once. The V and J genes are TRBV24-1 and TRBJ2-3; D is perhaps TRBD1 (5 bases). This CDR3 is built from 12 residues. The V gene's germline CDR1 is KGHDR and CDR2 SFDVKD. Trimming took 7 bases from V and 4 from J, leaving 8 bases between them. The CDR3 DNA is TGTGCCACCAGAGGGGCCGCAGATACGCAGTATTTT. Translating it yields CATRGAADTQYF.

The chain uses TRBV6-6 and TRBJ2-2; 11 bases line up with TRBD2. The length of the CDR3 is 15 residues. Losses at the gene ends were 8 bases for V and 3 bases for J; bases not matched to a gene: 5. Germline CDR1 MNHNY, CDR2 SVGAGI (reference sequence). The CDR3 loop reads CASGQTSGDTGELFF. The CDR3 DNA reads as TGTGCCAGCGGACAGACTAGCGGGGACACCGGGGAGCTGTTTTTT.

The chain employs TRBV5-1 and TRBJ1-3, with TRBD1 matching 7 bases. This CDR3 has 16 amino acids. The V and J ends lost 5 bases and 3 bases, in that order; junction bases with no gene match: 11. The germline gives CDR1 SGHRS, CDR2 YFSETQ. CDR3 amino acids: CASSLRQGVGGNTIYF. The CDR3 coding sequence is TGCGCCAGCAGTTTGAGGCAGGGGGTTGGTGGAAACACCATATATTTT.

As DNA, the CDR3 is TGTGCCAGCAGTTACTCGACAGGGCGGGAGACCCAGTACTTC. This translates into CASSYSTGRETQYF. The J gene is TRBJ2-5, the V gene TRBV6-5; TRBD1 aligns across 7 bases. V was clipped by 0 bases and J by 5 bases; unmatched bases: 3. CDR1 is MNHEY, CDR2 SVGAGI, per germline. The CDR3 has 14 residues.

The chain is built from TRBV6-5 and TRBJ2-5, with TRBD1 identical over 11 bases. Per the germline V gene, CDR1 is MNHEY and CDR2 is SVGAGI. V lost 4 bases, J lost 1 base, and 5 bases stayed unmatched. The length of the CDR3 is 16 residues. The CDR3 sequence is CASSFGQGAGQETQYF. In nucleotides, the CDR3 is TGTGCCAGCAGTTTTGGACAGGGGGCGGGCCAAGAGACCCAGTACTTC.

This clone has more than one count but fewer than ten. V usage is TRBV5-1 and J usage is TRBJ2-5, with TRBD1 identical over 7 bases. V trimming: 4 bases; J trimming: 5 bases; junction bases outside the gene matches: 5. Per the germline V gene, CDR1 is SGHRS and CDR2 is YFSETQ. This CDR3 contains 13 residues. The CDR3 nucleotides are TGCGCCAGCAGCGAGGGGGCGTTGGAGACCCAGTACTTC. This codes for CASSEGALETQYF.

Here the CDR3 DNA reads TGTGCCAGCAGCACGAGCGGGAGTGATTACAATGAGCAGTTCTTC. Its protein is CASSTSGSDYNEQFF. The rearrangement joins TRBV11-3 to TRBJ2-1; 8 positions agree with TRBD2. V lost 5 bases, J lost 4 bases, and 7 bases stayed unmatched. This CDR3 spans 15 amino acids. Germline assignment: CDR1 SGHNT and CDR2 YENEEA.

The rearrangement links TRBV19 to TRBJ2-5, with D perhaps TRBD1 (5 bases). CDR1 is LNHDA and CDR2 is SQIVND in the germline V gene (reference sequence). This CDR3 contains 13 residues. Between the trimmed V and J ends, which lost 4 bases and 1 base, there was a span of 7 bases. DNA for the CDR3: TGTGCCAGTAGTAGGGGCCCCCAAGAGACCCAGTACTTC. This codes for CASSRGPQETQYF.

The rearrangement joins TRBV18 to TRBJ2-4, with 11 bases matching TRBD2. Germline assignment: CDR1 KGHSH and CDR2 LQKENI. V shed 3 bases, J shed 9 bases, and the junction held 16 bases outside the gene matches. The CDR3 consists of 18 residues. CDR3 amino acids: CASSPRPGTSGSRGIQYF. The CDR3 nucleotides are TGTGCCAGCTCACCTCGTCCCGGCACTAGCGGGAGTCGGGGCATTCAGTACTTC. The variable domain in full, completed from reference TRBV18 and TRBJ2-4, reads NAGVMQNPRHLVRRRGQEARLRCSPMKGHSHVYWYRQLPEEGLKFMVYLQKENIIDESGMPKERFSAEFPKEGPSILRIQQVVRGDSAAYFCASSPRPGTSGSRGIQYFGAGTRLSVL.

This chain joins TRBV19 and TRBJ1-1; no firm D call. CDR1 and CDR2 from the germline V gene are LNHDA and SQIVND (reference sequence). The germline V and J ends were trimmed by 5 bases and 1 base, with 11 bases remaining between them. This CDR3 is 14 amino acids long. The CDR3 reads CASSPLTENTEAFF. CDR3 coding DNA: TGTGCCAGTAGTCCTCTTACAGAGAACACTGAAGCTTTCTTT.

The chain carries TRBV14 and TRBJ2-2; unclear D gene. Trimming took 6 bases from V and 6 from J, leaving 8 bases between them. The CDR3 contains 12 residues. Germline CDR1 and CDR2: SGHDN and FVKESK. CDR3 region: CASRHLAGELFF. CDR3 DNA: TGTGCCAGCAGGCATTTAGCCGGGGAGCTGTTTTTT.

This clone showed up just once. The chain combines TRBV6-1 with TRBJ1-5, with a tentative D call TRBD1 (6 bases). The CDR3 spans 15 residues. V dropped 1 base and J dropped 6 bases, with 13 bases sitting between them. Germline CDR1 reads MNHNS; CDR2 reads SASEGT. This chain's CDR3 is CASSEGQVISQPQHF. As DNA, the CDR3 is TGTGCCAGCAGTGAAGGACAGGTAATAAGTCAGCCCCAGCATTTT.

This clone has more than one count but fewer than ten. The gene calls are TRBV6-5 and TRBJ1-5; the D gene is possibly TRBD1 (6 bases). V dropped 6 bases and J dropped 6 bases, with 15 bases sitting between them. Germline CDR1 is MNHEY and CDR2 is SVGAGI. CDR3 size: 14 residues. Here the CDR3 reads CASSPKTGSQPQHF. The CDR3 DNA follows: TGTGCCAGCAGCCCAAAGACAGGTAGTCAGCCCCAGCATTTT.

This chain links TRBV19 with TRBJ2-2, with 7 bases matching TRBD1. CDR3 length equals 14 residues. Germline assignment: CDR1 LNHDA and CDR2 SQIVND (reference sequence). The V segment lost 5 bases and the J segment 3 bases; nucleotides outside the gene matches: 3. The CDR3 DNA sequence: TGTGCCAGTAGTCCGACAGGGTACACCGGGGAGCTGTTTTTT. Translated, it gives CASSPTGYTGELFF.

The chain recombines TRBV5-6 with TRBJ1-5, with D possibly being TRBD1 (6 bases). The V and J ends lost 2 bases and 3 bases respectively, with 9 bases between them. Germline V gene sequence: CDR1 SGHDT, CDR2 YYEEEE. The CDR3 contains 14 residues. The CDR3 loop is CASSLGDNNQPQHF. The CDR3 DNA sequence: TGTGCCAGCAGCTTAGGGGACAACAATCAGCCCCAGCATTTT.

V gene TRBV7-8 combines with J gene TRBJ1-4; D remains ambiguous. This CDR3 has 12 residues. V lost 4 bases and J lost 3, with 3 bases in between. In germline, CDR1 is SGHVS, CDR2 FQNEAQ. CDR3 loop: CASSWPNEKLFF. DNA of the CDR3: TGTGCCAGCAGCTGGCCTAATGAAAAACTGTTTTTT.

V is TRBV2 and J is TRBJ1-4; a weak D match, TRBD1 (6 bases). V was clipped by 1 base and J by 3 bases, with 9 bases between them. Germline assignment: CDR1 SNHLY and CDR2 FYNNEI. CDR3 length equals 15 residues. CDR3 sequence: CASSEVQGSNEKLFF. Here the CDR3 DNA reads TGTGCCAGCAGTGAAGTTCAGGGGTCTAATGAAAAACTGTTTTTT.

J is TRBJ2-3 and V is TRBV11-1; D perhaps matches TRBD2 (5 bases). CDR3 length equals 13 residues. The ends were cut back, 8 bases at V and 2 bases at J, with 11 bases in the middle. CDR1 is SGHAT, CDR2 FQDESV, per germline (reference sequence). The CDR3 DNA is TGTGCCAGCGTCAGCGGCCACACAGATACGCAGTATTTT. It specifies CASVSGHTDTQYF.

The J gene is TRBJ1-6, the V gene TRBV14; D may be TRBD1 (5 bases). Between the trimmed V and J ends, which lost 2 bases and 9 bases, there was a span of 8 bases. This CDR3 has 13 amino acids. Germline V gives CDR1 SGHDN, CDR2 FVKESK. DNA of the CDR3: TGTGCCAGCAGCCAACAGGGTGGTTCACCCCTCCACTTT. It is translated as CASSQQGGSPLHF. Variable domain in full (rest from reference TRBV14 and TRBJ1-6): EAGVTQFPSHSVIEKGQTVTLRCDPISGHDNLYWYRRVMGKEIKFLLHFVKESKQDESGMPNNRFLAERTGGTYSTLKVQPAELEDSGVYFCASSQQGGSPLHFGNGTRLTVT.

This sequence joins TRBV5-5 and TRBJ2-7, with 8 bases aligning to TRBD1. CDR1 and CDR2 (germline): SGHKS, YYEKEE (reference sequence). The CDR3 has 16 residues. J was trimmed by 3 bases and V by 0 bases; bases with no gene match: 8. CDR3 amino acids: CASSLDGQGAGYEQYV. As DNA, the CDR3 is TGTGCCAGCAGCTTGGACGGACAGGGAGCGGGCTACGAGCAGTACGTC.

This clone was counted between two and nine times. The V gene is TRBV6-5, the J gene TRBJ1-1; 8 bases agree with TRBD1. The germline gives CDR1 MNHEY, CDR2 SVGAGI. J was trimmed by 7 bases and V by 2 bases; bases with no gene match: 3. There are 13 residues in the CDR3. The chain's CDR3 is CASSYRTGYEAFF. The CDR3 DNA sequence: TGTGCCAGCAGTTACAGGACAGGGTATGAAGCTTTCTTT.

V and J are TRBV30 and TRBJ2-1; 7 bases are a match to TRBD2. In germline, CDR1 is GTSNPN, CDR2 SVGIG (reference sequence). The CDR3 contains 14 residues. With 3 bases clipped from V and 3 bases from J, the junction kept 5 bases outside the gene matches. Here the CDR3 reads CAWRRGGNYNEQFF. CDR3 nucleotides: TGTGCCTGGAGACGCGGGGGTAACTACAATGAGCAGTTCTTC.

The chain is built from TRBV6-5 and TRBJ2-5, with TRBD2 matching over 7 bases. In germline, CDR1 is MNHEY, CDR2 SVGAGI. The CDR3 runs to 12 residues. Trimming took 8 bases from V and 5 from J; bases not matched to a gene: 5. For the CDR3, the DNA is TGTGCCAGCCGAGCGGGAAGGGAGACCCAGTACTTC. It yields the protein CASRAGRETQYF.

The chain links TRBV28 to TRBJ2-1; 9 bases match TRBD1. The CDR3 contains 17 residues. The J segment lost 6 bases and the V segment lost 4 bases, leaving 13 bases of the junction unmatched. Germline V gene sequence: CDR1 MDHEN, CDR2 SYDVKM. CDR3 residues: CASSSASRTGVSNEQFF. As DNA, the CDR3 is TGTGCCAGCAGTTCGGCCTCTAGGACAGGGGTGAGCAATGAGCAGTTCTTC.

V usage is TRBV5-1 and J usage is TRBJ1-1; D may be TRBD1 (5 bases). The CDR3 sequence is 15 residues long. V lost 5 bases to trimming and J lost 1 base, with 15 bases between them. Germline values: CDR1 SGHRS, CDR2 YFSETQ. CDR3 in DNA: TGCGCCAGCAGTCAAACGGGACTCCCGAACACTGAAGCTTTCTTT. Translating it yields CASSQTGLPNTEAFF.

The rearrangement links TRBV18 to TRBJ1-3; 8 nucleotides line up with TRBD1. Germline lookup yields CDR1 KGHSH and CDR2 LQKENI. The CDR3 loop spans 16 amino acids. J gave up 4 bases and V 4 bases, and 9 bases lay outside the gene matches. CDR3 loop: CASSQTGTGAGNTIYF. As DNA, the CDR3 is TGTGCCAGCTCACAGACCGGGACAGGAGCAGGAAACACCATATATTTT.